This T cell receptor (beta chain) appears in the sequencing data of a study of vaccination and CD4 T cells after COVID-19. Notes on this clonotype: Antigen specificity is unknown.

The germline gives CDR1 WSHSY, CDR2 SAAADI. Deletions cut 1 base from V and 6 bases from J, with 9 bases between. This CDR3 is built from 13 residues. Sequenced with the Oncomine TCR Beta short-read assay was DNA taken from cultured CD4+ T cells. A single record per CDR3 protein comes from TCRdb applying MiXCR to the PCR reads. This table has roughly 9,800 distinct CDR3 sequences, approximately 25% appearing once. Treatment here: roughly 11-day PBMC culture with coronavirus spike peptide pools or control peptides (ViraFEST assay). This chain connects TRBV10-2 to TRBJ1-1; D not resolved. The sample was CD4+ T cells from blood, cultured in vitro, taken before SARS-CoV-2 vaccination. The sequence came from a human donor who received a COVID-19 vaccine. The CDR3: CASSEYGPPEAFF. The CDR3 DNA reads TGCGCCAGCAGTGAGTACGGGCCCCCTGAAGCTTTCTTT.